Listed below are T cell receptor beta chains from one sample, sequenced in a study of tissue T cells after allogeneic stem cell transplantation. Profiled with immunoSEQ multiplex PCR; TCRdb holds only in-frame clones, not every one. The table includes some 43,000 clones, roughly 90% detected once. The sample consisted of blood, taken before transplantation. The receptors come from a woman aged 35 to 70 who later had graft-versus-host disease after an allogeneic stem cell transplant. Each CDR3 is given with its conserved first and last residue. The order of the fields is D gene, V gene, CDR3 protein. A D gene is named only where the DNA matches it firmly.

>.|TRBV5-4
CASSSRGEYEQYF
>.|TRBV4-3
CASSQGGTHTGELFF
>.|TRBV5-4
CASSLGGSVRDTQYF
>TRBD2|TRBV30
CAWVEPGLPYEQYF
>TRBD1|TRBV3-1/TRBV3-2
CASSQPEDRDSDTQYF
>.|TRBV18
CASSPQSLGNTGELFF
>.|TRBV4-3
CASSQDQGLHNEQFF
>TRBD1|TRBV7-3
CASSLGQGGSYEQYF
>TRBD2|TRBV27
CASRRLAGGIDTGELFF
>.|TRBV7-9
CASSLASDRTDTQYF
>.|TRBV4-2
CASSQDGGHPNSPLHF
>.|TRBV6-2/TRBV6-3
CASSTNYEQYF
>.|TRBV19
CASSSGGVQPQHF
>.|TRBV4-3
CASSQVGQPEQFF
>.|TRBV5-5
CASSLGLREQYF
>.|TRBV28
CASRNPVEAFF
>.|TRBV29-1
CSLQDRPNTEAFF
>.|TRBV10-3
CAISESGLGNYGYTF
>.|TRBV7-2
CASSLGHRGEQYF
>.|TRBV12-3/TRBV12-4
CASSGITEAFF